In this sample, the clone carrying this TCR beta chain turned up once. Its antigen is still unknown. This entry is derived from a study of T cells after posttransplantation cyclophosphamide. Study-level findings and limits: TRB clonality was highly associated with recipient CMV seropositivity and reactivation. TRB overlap between skin or GI tissue T cells and blood was limited.

The CDR3 sequence is 13 residues long. V lost 2 bases and J lost 6, with 11 bases in between. CDR1 KGHSH and CDR2 LQKENI come from the germline V gene. Data came from immunoSEQ multiplex PCR; TCRdb stores just in-frame clones and leaves some out. The sample records 17,000 or so clones, 92% being singletons. Treatment was busulfan-fludarabine conditioning, a marrow graft, and cyclophosphamide on days +3 and +4. The sequence derives from a male patient aged 55 to 69 who received an allogeneic stem cell transplant from a related donor and was CMV-positive. A share of the T cells may be of graft donor origin. The source material was CD4+ T cells sorted from blood, sampled after allogeneic stem cell transplant with posttransplant cyclophosphamide. The chain is built from TRBV18 and TRBJ2-7, with a tentative D call TRBD1 (6 bases). CDR3 sequence reads: CASSPGTQGEQYF. The CDR3 nucleotides are TGTGCCAGCTCACCAGGGACACAGGGCGAGCAGTACTTC.